This TCR beta chain was captured in a study of OX40 agonist ivuxolimab in advanced cancers. Regarding the study as a whole: With doses of 0.1 to 3.0 mg/kg, CD4+ and CD8+ blood T cells had undergone clonal expansion by week 6.

On this clone: Its matching antigen is unknown.

Germline V gene lookup returns CDR1 SEHNR and CDR2 FQNEAQ (reference sequence). The germline V and J ends were trimmed by 4 bases and 1 base, with 10 bases remaining between them. This CDR3 contains 14 residues. The data were produced by immunoSEQ multiplex PCR, yet TCRdb's version contains in-frame clones alone and is incomplete. The data show some 99,000 clones, 94% seen once. This clonotype was sampled from an adult with an advanced solid tumor such as melanoma, head and neck, liver or kidney cancer. The material was CD4+ or CD8+ T cells sorted from blood, obtained in a trial of the OX40 agonist ivuxolimab. The rearrangement joins TRBV7-9 to TRBJ1-1; D is undetermined. CDR3 amino acids: CASSSGQANTEAFF. The CDR3, as DNA: TGTGCCAGCAGCTCCGGGCAAGCGAACACTGAAGCTTTCTTT.